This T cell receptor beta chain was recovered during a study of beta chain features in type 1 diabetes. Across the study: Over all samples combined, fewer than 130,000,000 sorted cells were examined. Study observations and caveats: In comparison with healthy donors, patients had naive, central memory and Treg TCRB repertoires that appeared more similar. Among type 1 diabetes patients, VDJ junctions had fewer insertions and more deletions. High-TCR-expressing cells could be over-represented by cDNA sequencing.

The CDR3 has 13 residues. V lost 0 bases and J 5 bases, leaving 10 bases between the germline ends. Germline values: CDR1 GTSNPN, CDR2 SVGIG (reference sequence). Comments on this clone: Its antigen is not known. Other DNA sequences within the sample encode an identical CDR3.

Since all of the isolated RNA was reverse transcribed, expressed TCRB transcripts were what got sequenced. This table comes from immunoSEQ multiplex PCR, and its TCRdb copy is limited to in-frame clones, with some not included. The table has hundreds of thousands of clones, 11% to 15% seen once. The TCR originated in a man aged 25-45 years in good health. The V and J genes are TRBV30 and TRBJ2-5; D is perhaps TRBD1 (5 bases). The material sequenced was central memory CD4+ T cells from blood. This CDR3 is CAWSVRTRETQYF. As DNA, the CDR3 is TGTGCCTGGAGTGTTCGGACACGGGAGACCCAGTACTTC.